This entry lists 17 T cell receptor beta chains sequenced from one sample in a study of T cells of healthy individuals. In TCRdb, the 5' RACE reads were re-called with MiXCR into one record per CDR3 protein. The table records about 96,000 distinct CDR3 sequences, around 17% of them present only once. These TCRs come from a human donor in good health.

This clonotype has a handful of counts. The chain has TRBV20-1 and TRBJ1-5; 10 nucleotides agree with TRBD1. Germline-derived CDR1 and CDR2 are DFQATT and SNEGSKA (reference sequence). The CDR3 consists of 13 residues. CDR3 nucleotide sequence: TGCAGCCTGGGACAGGGGAAGTATCAGCCCCAGCATTTT. Translating gives CSLGQGKYQPQHF.

This clonotype was counted ten times or more. V usage is TRBV4-1 and J usage is TRBJ2-7; no clear D gene. Germline CDR1 is MGHRA and CDR2 is YSYEKL. V dropped 1 base and J dropped 0 bases, with 7 bases sitting between them. This CDR3 is built from 14 residues. The DNA of the CDR3 is TGCGCCAGCAGCCAAGTCAGCCCCTCCTACGAGCAGTACTTC. Translation gives CASSQVSPSYEQYF.

At least ten counts were recorded for this clonotype. The rearrangement links TRBV6-2 or TRBV6-3 to TRBJ2-5; 8 positions match TRBD1. CDR3 length equals 14 residues. CDR1 is MNHEY and CDR2 is SVGEGT in the germline V gene. V was clipped by 4 bases and J by 6 bases; unmatched bases: 7. The CDR3 loop reads CASSSNAGGKTQYF. CDR3 nucleotide sequence: TGTGCCAGCAGTTCCAACGCAGGGGGCAAGACCCAGTACTTC.

This chain uses TRBV11-2 with TRBJ2-1, with a weak D call TRBD1 (6 bases). V was trimmed by 3 bases and J by 7 bases, leaving 7 bases between them. The CDR3 runs to 12 residues. The germline V gene has CDR1 SGHAT and CDR2 FQNNGV. CDR3 amino acids: CASSFRGNEQFF. The CDR3 nucleotides read TGTGCCAGCAGCTTCAGGGGTAATGAGCAGTTCTTC.

The rearrangement uses TRBV28 and TRBJ2-1; 13 nucleotides line up with TRBD2. This CDR3 contains 17 residues. Trimming cost V 6 bases and J 4 bases; bases outside gene matches: 9. Germline CDR1 MDHEN, CDR2 SYDVKM. CDR3 nucleotide sequence: TGTGCCAGCAGGAGTCCGGGACTAGCGGGACCTTACAATGAGCAGTTCTTC. Protein product: CASRSPGLAGPYNEQFF.

This clonotype was picked up many times. The chain recombines TRBV6-2 or TRBV6-3 with TRBJ2-4; D not certain. In germline, CDR1 is MNHEY, CDR2 SVGEGT. Trimming took 6 bases from V and 0 from J, leaving 15 bases between them. CDR3 length: 16 residues. The chain's CDR3 is CASSSRTLLAKNIQYF. The CDR3 nucleotides are TGTGCCAGCAGCTCCAGGACCTTGTTAGCCAAAAACATTCAGTACTTC.

In this sample, this clonotype turned up many times. V and J are TRBV12-3 or TRBV12-4 and TRBJ1-1; D not certain. The CDR3 runs 13 residues. V was shortened by 3 bases and J by 6 bases, with 11 bases between the two germline ends. As DNA, the CDR3 is TGTGCCAGCAGTTTCGACGCCACGGCTGAAGCTTTCTTT. Translating it yields CASSFDATAEAFF.

This clonotype was seen at least ten times. V gene TRBV11-2 combines with J gene TRBJ2-2, with 10 nucleotides matching TRBD2. The germline CDR1 and CDR2 sequences are SGHAT and FQNNGV. The CDR3 runs 18 residues. V shed 4 bases, J shed 5 bases, and the junction held 13 bases outside the gene matches. The CDR3 DNA follows: TGTGCCAGCAGCTCCCTCCTAGCGGGAGTTGGGTTTACCGGGGAGCTGTTTTTT. Amino acids: CASSSLLAGVGFTGELFF.

This clonotype occurred many times. This chain connects TRBV7-2 to TRBJ1-5, with TRBD1 identical over 8 bases. The trim removed 3 bases at V and 4 bases at J, leaving 8 bases unmatched. Germline V gene lookup returns CDR1 SGHTA and CDR2 FQGNSA. The CDR3 is 16 amino acids. CDR3 nucleotides: TGTGCCAGCAGCTTGAACTCGGGACAGGCGAATCAGCCCCAGCATTTT. This codes for CASSLNSGQANQPQHF.

This chain links TRBV15 with TRBJ2-1; D gene unclear. This CDR3 has 15 amino acids. Per the germline V gene, CDR1 is LNHNV and CDR2 is YYDKDF (reference sequence). Between the trimmed V and J ends, which lost 1 base and 0 bases, there was a span of 7 bases. In DNA, the CDR3 is TGTGCCACCAGCAGAGTATCCAGCTCCTACAATGAGCAGTTCTTC. Amino acid sequence: CATSRVSSSYNEQFF.

In this sample, this clonotype turned up many times. The chain uses TRBV19 and TRBJ2-1; TRBD2 agrees at 15 bases. This CDR3 comprises 15 residues. After removal of 7 bases from V and 4 bases from J, the junction contained 2 bases not matched to a gene. CDR1 is LNHDA, CDR2 SQIVND, per germline (reference sequence). The CDR3 spells CASTGLAGGYNEQFF. The CDR3, as DNA: TGTGCCAGTACCGGACTAGCGGGGGGGTACAATGAGCAGTTCTTC.

This clonotype was found many times. The genes are TRBV6-2 or TRBV6-3 and TRBJ1-6; 10 bases match TRBD1. The CDR3 runs to 14 residues. Trimming at V came to 7 bases and at J to 10 bases, leaving 7 bases not matched to a gene. Germline CDR1 and CDR2: MNHEY and SVGEGT. The CDR3 spells CASTTGQGVSPLHF. CDR3 in DNA: TGTGCCAGCACCACCGGACAGGGGGTCTCACCCCTCCACTTT.

A few counts support this clonotype. V and J are TRBV10-3 and TRBJ2-1, with D tentatively TRBD2 (6 bases). In germline, CDR1 is ENHRY, CDR2 SYGVKD. The CDR3 totals 19 residues. The V end was cut by 3 bases, the J end by 0 bases, with 21 bases between. CDR3 residues: CAISEMSVGRLGSYNEQFF. In DNA, the CDR3 is TGTGCCATCAGTGAAATGTCGGTGGGGAGGCTTGGCTCCTACAATGAGCAGTTCTTC.

This clonotype has a count of ten or more. The V and J genes are TRBV3-1 and TRBJ1-1, with TRBD1 as a possible D gene (6 bases). This CDR3 contains 15 residues. V gave up 4 bases and J gave up 5 bases, with 17 bases separating them. Germline lookup yields CDR1 LGHDT and CDR2 YNNKEL (reference sequence). CDR3 DNA sequence: TGTGCCAGCAGCCCGAACAGAGGGGGAGGTACTGAAGCTTTCTTT. Translated: CASSPNRGGGTEAFF.

The rearrangement links TRBV5-1 to TRBJ2-1; D may be TRBD2 (6 bases). V was trimmed by 1 base and J by 0 bases, leaving 14 bases between them. The germline V gene encodes CDR1 SGHRS and CDR2 YFSETQ. This CDR3 contains 17 residues. CDR3 sequence: CASSLYGAGSSYNEQFF. In DNA, the CDR3 is TGCGCCAGCAGCTTGTATGGAGCGGGCAGCTCCTACAATGAGCAGTTCTTC.

The table lists this clonotype with a few counts. This rearrangement joins TRBV4-1 to TRBJ1-1; D gene ambiguous. Trimming removed 4 bases from V and 5 bases from J, with 14 bases in between. In germline, CDR1 is MGHRA, CDR2 YSYEKL. The CDR3 totals 14 residues. The CDR3, as DNA: TGCGCCAGCAGCCGGGGTCGGGGAGGGACTGAAGCTTTCTTT. It is translated as CASSRGRGGTEAFF.

The chain has TRBV11-2 and TRBJ2-5; 8 positions match TRBD2. Germline CDR1 reads SGHAT; CDR2 reads FQNNGV. The CDR3 contains 15 residues. V shed 5 bases and J 2 bases; nucleotides not matched to a gene: 7. The CDR3 protein is CASSPLAGRQETQYF. The CDR3 region has the DNA TGTGCCAGCAGCCCATTAGCGGGAAGGCAAGAGACCCAGTACTTC.